Shown below are 21 T cell receptor beta chains from a single sample sequenced in a study of T cell changes during pregnancy in multiple sclerosis. Data came from immunoSEQ multiplex PCR; TCRdb stores just in-frame clones and leaves some out. This sample has roughly 110,000 clones, with 92% found just once. Sequencing was performed on peripheral blood, taken after pregnancy. These receptors came from a female donor with multiple sclerosis, enrolled in a pregnancy study.

CDR3 in amino acids: CASSQGQANTEAFF. The CDR3 DNA follows: TGTGCCAGCTCCCAGGGGCAGGCGAACACTGAAGCTTTCTTT. The chain combines TRBV18 with TRBJ1-1, with D possibly being TRBD1 (6 bases). The CDR3 spans 14 residues. The V gene lost 6 bases and the J gene lost 1 base, with 12 bases spanning the gap. Germline CDR1 and CDR2: KGHSH and LQKENI.

The chain links TRBV11-3 to TRBJ1-2; TRBD1 aligns across 7 bases. Trimming took 1 base from V and 8 from J; bases not matched to a gene: 16. Germline V gives CDR1 SGHNT, CDR2 YENEEA. This CDR3 has 17 amino acids. The CDR3 region is CASSLVREGADLRGYTF. DNA of the CDR3: TGTGCCAGCAGCTTAGTTCGGGAGGGGGCTGACTTACGGGGCTACACCTTC.

This chain uses TRBV27 with TRBJ1-1, with D hard to call. From germline, CDR1 is MNHEY and CDR2 SMNVEV (reference sequence). V shed 8 bases and J shed 1 base, with 14 bases lying between them. The CDR3 consists of 14 residues. The CDR3 nucleotides are TGTGCCAGCTCGAGAGCGGGGTCGAACACTGAAGCTTTCTTT. Protein: CASSRAGSNTEAFF.

The chain employs TRBV29-1 and TRBJ2-7, with a possible D match to TRBD1 (5 bases). CDR3 length: 15 amino acids. The V and J ends lost 4 bases and 2 bases respectively, with 18 bases between them. Per germline, CDR1 SQVTM and CDR2 ANQGSEA. CDR3 loop: CSVVPSTKGTYEQYF. The CDR3 DNA sequence: TGCAGCGTTGTCCCCTCAACGAAGGGGACCTACGAGCAGTACTTC.

This chain joins TRBV30 and TRBJ2-2; TRBD1 matches 7 bases. The germline V gene has CDR1 GTSNPN and CDR2 SVGIG (reference sequence). This CDR3 region has 18 residues. Trimming took 1 base from V and 6 from J; bases not matched to a gene: 17. Here the CDR3 reads CAWSGYGQAKPRAGELFF. CDR3 bases: TGTGCCTGGAGTGGGTACGGACAGGCCAAACCAAGGGCCGGGGAGCTGTTTTTT.

The chain joins TRBV7-3 to TRBJ1-1; D is uncertain. Looked up from germline, CDR1 is SGHTA and CDR2 is FQGTGA. V lost 5 bases to trimming and J lost 8 bases, with 15 bases between them. The CDR3 is 13 residues long. CDR3 residues: CASSIHPGSEAFF. The CDR3 DNA reads TGTGCCAGCAGCATCCACCCGGGATCCGAAGCTTTCTTT. The complete variable domain, with remaining parts taken from reference TRBV7-3 and TRBJ1-1, reads GAGVSQTPSNKVTEKGKYVELRCDPISGHTALYWYRQSLGQGPEFLIYFQGTGAADDSGLPNDRFFAVRPEGSVSTLKIQRTERGDSAVYLCASSIHPGSEAFFGQGTRLTVV.

The chain couples TRBV18 to TRBJ2-1; 8 nucleotides agree with TRBD1. The CDR3 sequence is 14 residues long. V shed 4 bases, J shed 4 bases, and the junction held 3 bases outside the gene matches. Germline V gene data show CDR1 as KGHSH and CDR2 as LQKENI. The CDR3 sequence is CASSLTGAYNEQFF. CDR3 coding DNA: TGTGCCAGCTCACTGACAGGGGCTTACAATGAGCAGTTCTTC.

The rearrangement joins TRBV4-1 to TRBJ2-3; 11 bases match TRBD2. The CDR3 has 16 amino acids. CDR1 and CDR2 (germline): MGHRA, YSYEKL. V dropped 8 bases and J dropped 2; count of bases not matched to a gene: 9. CDR3 bases: TGCGCCAGCGGCACTGGACTAGCGGGCTTCACAGATACGCAGTATTTT. Encoded protein: CASGTGLAGFTDTQYF.

The genes are TRBV2 and TRBJ1-6; 10 bases fit TRBD1. CDR3 length: 14 amino acids. V shed 7 bases, J shed 6 bases, and the junction held 3 bases outside the gene matches. Germline CDR1 and CDR2: SNHLY and FYNNEI. Written as DNA, the CDR3 is TGTGCCAGCACCCGGGACAGGGGTAATTCACCCCTCCACTTT. Residues: CASTRDRGNSPLHF.

The V call is TRBV2, the J call TRBJ2-3; 10 bases align to TRBD2. Trimming at V came to 4 bases and at J to 5 bases, leaving 15 bases not matched to a gene. Germline CDR1 and CDR2: SNHLY and FYNNEI. The CDR3 length is 18 residues. This CDR3 reads CASSVELAGVKTIDTQYF. The CDR3, as DNA: TGTGCCAGCAGTGTCGAGCTAGCGGGGGTTAAGACAATAGATACGCAGTATTTT.

The chain uses TRBV4-1 and TRBJ1-5, with D perhaps TRBD1 (6 bases). Trimming removed 4 bases from V and 4 bases from J, with 14 bases in between. The CDR3 consists of 15 residues. Germline V gene data show CDR1 as MGHRA and CDR2 as YSYEKL. In DNA form, the CDR3 reads TGCGCCAGCAGCCTCACGGACAGTCGGAATCAGCCCCAGCATTTT. It codes for CASSLTDSRNQPQHF.

The J gene is TRBJ2-5, the V gene TRBV27; possible D gene TRBD1, 6 bases. V was cut by 5 bases and J by 7 bases, with 23 bases left in between. Germline V gives CDR1 MNHEY, CDR2 SMNVEV (reference sequence). CDR3 length equals 16 residues. The CDR3: CASSGLQGMGFATQYF. The CDR3 nucleotides read TGTGCCAGCAGTGGCCTGCAGGGGATGGGTTTTGCGACCCAGTACTTC.

The chain joins TRBV5-1 to TRBJ2-7; 7 bases align to TRBD1. CDR1 is SGHRS, CDR2 YFSETQ, per germline. The CDR3 sequence is 15 residues long. V shed 3 bases, J shed 2 bases, and the junction held 8 bases outside the gene matches. The CDR3 region is CASSSKTGVTYEQYF. The CDR3 coding sequence is TGCGCCAGCAGCTCGAAAACAGGGGTAACCTACGAGCAGTACTTC.

The chain employs TRBV5-4 and TRBJ1-6; tentative D call: TRBD1 (5 bases). CDR1 is SGHNT and CDR2 is YYREEE in the germline V gene (reference sequence). Between the trimmed V and J ends, which lost 2 bases and 6 bases, there was a span of 15 bases. This CDR3 has 16 residues. The CDR3 nucleotides read TGTGCCAGCAGCTTAAGGGCAGGGTCGGCTAATTCACCCCTCCACTTT. This sequence encodes CASSLRAGSANSPLHF.

The chain recombines TRBV5-1 with TRBJ2-3; weak D call: TRBD1 (5 bases). V was cut by 1 base and J by 3 bases, with 12 bases left in between. CDR3 length: 15 residues. CDR1 and CDR2 from the germline V gene are SGHRS and YFSETQ. CDR3 loop: CASSLTGRVTDTQYF. CDR3 in DNA: TGCGCCAGCAGCTTGACTGGCAGGGTAACAGATACGCAGTATTTT.

V and J are TRBV7-9 and TRBJ2-2; D not resolved. V gave up 6 bases and J gave up 2 bases, with 13 bases separating them. The CDR3 contains 15 residues. Germline V gives CDR1 SEHNR, CDR2 FQNEAQ (reference sequence). The CDR3 reads CASRPVAINTGELFF. CDR3 nucleotides: TGTGCCAGCAGGCCCGTAGCCATAAACACCGGGGAGCTGTTTTTT.

The V and J genes are TRBV2 and TRBJ2-1, with TRBD2 identical over 12 bases. The CDR3 consists of 14 residues. CDR1 is SNHLY, CDR2 FYNNEI, per germline. The ends lost 6 bases at V and 6 bases at J; junction bases unmatched: 3. The CDR3: CASSRLAGVNEQFF. The DNA of the CDR3 is TGTGCCAGCAGCCGACTAGCGGGGGTCAATGAGCAGTTCTTC.

This chain links TRBV30 with TRBJ1-5; the match to TRBD1 covers 7 bases. The V and J ends lost 0 bases and 4 bases, in that order; junction bases with no gene match: 9. Germline V CDR1 and CDR2: GTSNPN, SVGIG (reference sequence). The CDR3 length is 16 residues. CDR3 protein: CAWSVGGGGWNQPQHF. The CDR3 nucleotides are TGTGCCTGGAGTGTAGGAGGAGGGGGCTGGAATCAGCCCCAGCATTTT. Full variable domain (missing parts from reference TRBV30 and TRBJ1-5): SQTIHQWPATLVQPVGSPLSLECTVEGTSNPNLYWYRQAAGRGLQLLFYSVGIGQISSEVPQNLSASRPQDRQFILSSKKLLLSDSGFYLCAWSVGGGGWNQPQHFGDGTRLSIL.

This chain connects TRBV6-5 to TRBJ2-7; 7 bases agree with TRBD1. V shed 0 bases, J shed 2 bases, and the junction held 4 bases outside the gene matches. Germline lookup yields CDR1 MNHEY and CDR2 SVGAGI. This CDR3 comprises 15 residues. The CDR3 sequence: CASSYSSQGAYEQYF. The CDR3 DNA follows: TGTGCCAGCAGTTACTCTTCTCAGGGGGCCTACGAGCAGTACTTC.

The chain couples TRBV19 to TRBJ2-7, with TRBD1 identical over 10 bases. The germline CDR1 and CDR2 sequences are LNHDA and SQIVND (reference sequence). The CDR3 is made up of 14 amino acids. V dropped 6 bases and J dropped 6; count of bases not matched to a gene: 8. The CDR3 bases are TGTGCCAGTAGCCAAACGGGACAGGGGACCGAGCAGTACTTC. As protein: CASSQTGQGTEQYF. Drawing the rest from reference TRBV19 and TRBJ2-7, the complete variable domain is DGGITQSPKYLFRKEGQNVTLSCEQNLNHDAMYWYRQDPGQGLRLIYYSQIVNDFQKGDIAEGYSVSREKKESFPLTVTSAQKNPTAFYLCASSQTGQGTEQYFGPGTRLTVT.

This chain uses TRBV9 with TRBJ2-7; 11 bases are a match to TRBD2. J was trimmed by 9 bases and V by 4 bases; bases with no gene match: 12. This CDR3 contains 15 residues. Germline CDR1 reads SGDLS; CDR2 reads YYNGEE. CDR3 coding DNA: TGTGCCAGCAGCACTGGGACTAGCGGTCTTCATGGGCAGTACTTC. It is translated as CASSTGTSGLHGQYF.